The 32 T cell receptor beta chains below all came from one sample that was sequenced in a study of blood T cell repertoires in COVID-19. TCRdb's table, derived via immunoSEQ multiplex PCR, lists solely in-frame clones and lacks some. The table shows about 150,000 clones, with around 85% occurring only once. The sample was peripheral blood. Receptor source: a man aged 80 or over with COVID-19, enrolled during active disease.

This chain connects TRBV5-1 to TRBJ2-7; TRBD1 matches 11 bases. Per germline, CDR1 SGHRS and CDR2 YFSETQ. CDR3 length: 15 residues. Trimming at V came to 2 bases and at J to 6 bases, leaving 7 bases not matched to a gene. The CDR3 sequence is CASSFTGDRGTEQYF. CDR3 coding DNA: TGCGCCAGCAGCTTTACTGGGGACAGGGGGACCGAGCAGTACTTC.

This clone was seen a handful of times. In the same sample, other DNA sequences code for this CDR3. The chain combines TRBV19 with TRBJ2-5; a weak D match, TRBD2 (5 bases). Looked up from germline, CDR1 is LNHDA and CDR2 is SQIVND (reference sequence). V dropped 6 bases and J dropped 5 bases, with 10 bases sitting between them. The CDR3 has 12 residues. The CDR3: CASRLAGETQYF. For the CDR3, the DNA is TGTGCCAGTAGGCTAGCTGGGGAGACCCAGTACTTC.

This sequence joins TRBV18 and TRBJ1-2; TRBD1 matches 8 bases. This CDR3 is 15 amino acids long. Trimming removed 2 bases from V and 3 bases from J; junction bases left unmatched: 5. Germline V gene data show CDR1 as KGHSH and CDR2 as LQKENI. The CDR3 loop is CASSPEVQGDYGYTF. Written as DNA, the CDR3 is TGTGCCAGCTCACCAGAGGTACAGGGGGACTATGGCTACACCTTC.

This clone was seen more than once but under ten times. Other nucleotide sequences from this sample produce the same CDR3. J is TRBJ1-1 and V is TRBV18; TRBD1 aligns across 7 bases. Trimming cost V 3 bases and J 3 bases; bases outside gene matches: 4. Germline CDR1 reads KGHSH; CDR2 reads LQKENI. The CDR3 is 14 residues long. The CDR3 region is CASSPYQGDTEAFF. The CDR3 DNA sequence: TGTGCCAGCTCACCGTACCAGGGGGACACTGAAGCTTTCTTT.

The chain is built from TRBV9 and TRBJ1-2, with D uncertain. CDR3 length: 12 amino acids. V shed 4 bases and J shed 5 bases, with 9 bases lying between them. Per the germline V gene, CDR1 is SGDLS and CDR2 is YYNGEE. The CDR3 nucleotides are TGTGCCAGCAGCTCGAGTTGGTATGGCTACACCTTC. Amino acid sequence: CASSSSWYGYTF.

The chain combines TRBV6-5 with TRBJ2-7; possible D gene TRBD1, 5 bases. Germline CDR1 reads MNHEY; CDR2 reads SVGAGI. Trimming stripped 7 bases from V and 6 bases from J, with 19 bases between. This CDR3 is built from 14 residues. CDR3 nucleotides: TGTGCCAGCAAGGGTAGTGGGGCGTCGGGCGAGCAGTACTTC. Translated, it gives CASKGSGASGEQYF.

V usage is TRBV6-5 and J usage is TRBJ1-5; TRBD1 is a possible D gene (6 bases). Trimming cost V 7 bases and J 4 bases, with 14 bases left between them. Looked up from germline, CDR1 is MNHEY and CDR2 is SVGAGI. This CDR3 is built from 14 residues. CDR3 sequence reads: CASKRERGNQPQHF. The CDR3 nucleotides read TGTGCCAGCAAAAGGGAGAGGGGGAATCAGCCCCAGCATTTT.

The CDR3 loop reads CASSVADRDEAFF. The CDR3 nucleotides read TGTGCCAGCAGTGTGGCGGACAGGGATGAAGCTTTCTTT. The chain links TRBV25-1 to TRBJ1-1; TRBD1 matches at 8 bases. The CDR3 runs to 13 residues. CDR1 MGHDK and CDR2 SYGVNS come from the germline V gene. The trim removed 4 bases at V and 7 bases at J, leaving 5 bases unmatched.

The chain joins TRBV20-1 to TRBJ2-3, with 8 nucleotides matching TRBD2. Germline lookup yields CDR1 DFQATT and CDR2 SNEGSKA (reference sequence). The CDR3 sequence is 13 residues long. The V segment lost 3 bases and the J segment 6 bases; nucleotides outside the gene matches: 5. CDR3 loop: CSASPGGADTQYF. CDR3 coding DNA: TGCAGTGCTAGTCCGGGGGGGGCGGATACGCAGTATTTT.

DNA of the CDR3: TGCAGTGCTAGTGACAGCAGGTTTGAAGCTTTCTTT. As protein: CSASDSRFEAFF. The chain recombines TRBV20-1 with TRBJ1-1, with D perhaps matching TRBD1 (5 bases). CDR3 length: 12 residues. V dropped 3 bases and J dropped 7 bases, with 12 bases sitting between them. Germline CDR1 DFQATT, CDR2 SNEGSKA (reference sequence).

The V and J genes are TRBV19 and TRBJ1-1; D is possibly TRBD1 (5 bases). This CDR3 is built from 13 residues. V gave up 5 bases and J gave up 4 bases, with 11 bases separating them. Germline V gene lookup returns CDR1 LNHDA and CDR2 SQIVND (reference sequence). CDR3 bases: TGTGCCAGTAGTTTTTGGGGGGGCACTGAAGCTTTCTTT. Its translation is CASSFWGGTEAFF.

V gene TRBV6-6 combines with J gene TRBJ2-1, with a tentative D call TRBD2 (7 bases). V was cut by 6 bases and J by 8 bases, with 17 bases left in between. Germline values: CDR1 MNHNY, CDR2 SVGAGI (reference sequence). The CDR3 sequence is 14 residues long. The CDR3 loop reads CASRGRGAPHEQFF. CDR3 sequence (DNA): TGTGCCAGCAGGGGACGGGGGGCCCCACATGAGCAGTTCTTC.

The V and J genes are TRBV24-1 and TRBJ2-3, with TRBD2 identical over 12 bases. J was trimmed by 2 bases and V by 0 bases; bases with no gene match: 5. The germline CDR1 and CDR2 sequences are KGHDR and SFDVKD. CDR3 length: 18 residues. In DNA form, the CDR3 reads TGTGCCACCAGTGATTTGCTCTCTAGCGGGGGGGACACAGATACGCAGTATTTT. Residues: CATSDLLSSGGDTDTQYF.

For the CDR3, the DNA is TGTGCCAGTACCGCCCGAGTGGAGGAAAATCAGCCCCAGCATTTT. It codes for CASTARVEENQPQHF. The rearrangement uses TRBV19 and TRBJ1-5; D uncertain. V shed 7 bases and J shed 4 bases, with 17 bases lying between them. This CDR3 spans 15 amino acids. The germline gives CDR1 LNHDA, CDR2 SQIVND (reference sequence).

V and J are TRBV15 and TRBJ2-2, with a possible D match to TRBD2 (5 bases). The germline V and J ends were trimmed by 0 bases and 1 base, with 9 bases remaining between them. The CDR3 is made up of 16 amino acids. The germline gives CDR1 LNHNV, CDR2 YYDKDF (reference sequence). Here the CDR3 reads CATSRDWRRNTGELFF. CDR3 DNA: TGTGCCACCAGCAGAGATTGGAGGCGGAACACCGGGGAGCTGTTTTTT.

The chain links TRBV28 to TRBJ2-5; no firm D call. This CDR3 is 13 amino acids long. Germline CDR1 reads MDHEN; CDR2 reads SYDVKM. The ends were cut back, 7 bases at V and 2 bases at J, with 11 bases in the middle. The CDR3 is CASMRQPQETQYF. The DNA for the CDR3 is TGTGCCAGCATGCGGCAGCCTCAAGAGACCCAGTACTTC.

The V gene is TRBV28, the J gene TRBJ1-3; D is possibly TRBD1 (6 bases). The V gene's germline CDR1 is MDHEN and CDR2 SYDVKM. Trimming stripped 3 bases from V and 0 bases from J, with 9 bases between. The CDR3 has 15 residues. CDR3 sequence reads: CASSLLQGSGNTIYF. The CDR3 region has the DNA TGTGCCAGCAGTTTGCTACAGGGCTCTGGAAACACCATATATTTT.

V and J are TRBV5-1 and TRBJ1-1; 9 positions agree with TRBD1. The ends lost 3 bases at V and 0 bases at J; junction bases unmatched: 3. Looked up from germline, CDR1 is SGHRS and CDR2 is YFSETQ. The CDR3 contains 15 residues. The DNA for the CDR3 is TGCGCCAGCAGCTGGGGGACAGGGCTGAACACTGAAGCTTTCTTT. Translated, it gives CASSWGTGLNTEAFF.

The gene calls are TRBV6-4 and TRBJ1-6; possibly TRBD1 for D (5 bases). CDR1 MRHNA and CDR2 SNTAGT come from the germline V gene. The CDR3 contains 14 residues. V gave up 6 bases and J gave up 9 bases, with 15 bases separating them. In nucleotides, the CDR3 is TGTGCCAGCAGAACTCGGGACGGGGGTTCACCCCTCCACTTT. Amino acids: CASRTRDGGSPLHF.

The J gene is TRBJ2-2, the V gene TRBV9; 9 bases are a match to TRBD2. V shed 3 bases, J shed 0 bases, and the junction held 3 bases outside the gene matches. Germline V gene lookup returns CDR1 SGDLS and CDR2 YYNGEE. This CDR3 contains 16 residues. Here the CDR3 reads CASSALAGANTGELFF. As DNA, the CDR3 is TGTGCCAGCAGCGCCTTAGCGGGGGCGAACACCGGGGAGCTGTTTTTT.

This rearrangement joins TRBV7-8 to TRBJ1-1, with D possibly matching TRBD1 (5 bases). V shed 1 base and J shed 6 bases, with 6 bases lying between them. This CDR3 is 12 amino acids long. Per the germline V gene, CDR1 is SGHVS and CDR2 is FQNEAQ. The CDR3 is CASSLGGPEAFF. Written as DNA, the CDR3 is TGTGCCAGCAGCTTAGGGGGCCCTGAAGCTTTCTTT.

The chain joins TRBV2 to TRBJ2-1; 7 nucleotides match TRBD1. The CDR3 is 15 amino acids. V shed 5 bases and J 5 bases; nucleotides not matched to a gene: 9. Germline V gene data show CDR1 as SNHLY and CDR2 as FYNNEI. The CDR3 reads CASSNRQGPHNEQFF. The DNA for the CDR3 is TGTGCCAGCAGTAACCGACAGGGCCCCCACAATGAGCAGTTCTTC.

The chain employs TRBV7-6 and TRBJ2-3, with 8 bases matching TRBD1. CDR1 and CDR2 from the germline V gene are SGHVS and FNYEAQ. CDR3 length equals 16 residues. V shed 1 base and J 3 bases; nucleotides not matched to a gene: 6. This CDR3 reads CASSLVKTGATDTQYF. The CDR3 DNA reads TGTGCCAGCAGCTTAGTAAAGACAGGGGCTACAGATACGCAGTATTTT.

The V gene is TRBV5-1, the J gene TRBJ1-2; 8 bases are shared with TRBD1. The CDR3 covers 13 residues. J was trimmed by 5 bases and V by 4 bases; bases with no gene match: 4. Germline values: CDR1 SGHRS, CDR2 YFSETQ. In DNA, the CDR3 is TGCGCCAGCAGCCAGGGGGCGTTGTATGGCTACACCTTC. Its translation is CASSQGALYGYTF.

The table lists this clone with a few counts. The gene calls are TRBV10-3 and TRBJ1-1, with D unresolved. The CDR3 contains 14 residues. Trimming pared 2 bases from V and 0 bases from J, leaving 7 bases between. Germline CDR1 reads ENHRY; CDR2 reads SYGVKD. The CDR3, as DNA: TGTGCCATCAGTGAGGAGGGTATGAACACTGAAGCTTTCTTT. It specifies CAISEEGMNTEAFF.

CDR3 protein: CASSQGRDSAYEQYF. In DNA, the CDR3 is TGCGCCAGCAGCCAAGGTAGGGACAGCGCTTACGAGCAGTACTTC. The rearrangement uses TRBV4-3 and TRBJ2-7; 7 bases map to TRBD1. Trimming at V came to 1 base and at J to 4 bases, leaving 7 bases not matched to a gene. The germline gives CDR1 LGHNA, CDR2 YSLEER. The CDR3 runs 15 residues.

This chain joins TRBV6-5 and TRBJ1-1; D gene ambiguous. V dropped 2 bases and J dropped 1 base, with 11 bases sitting between them. CDR1 and CDR2 (germline): MNHEY, SVGAGI. The CDR3 contains 15 residues. DNA for the CDR3: TGTGCCAGCAGTTACCTAGAGGGAGGGAACACTGAAGCTTTCTTT. This translates into CASSYLEGGNTEAFF.

The chain combines TRBV24-1 with TRBJ1-3; a weak D match, TRBD1 (5 bases). This CDR3 has 17 amino acids. From germline, CDR1 is KGHDR and CDR2 SFDVKD. V was pared by 1 base and J by 2 bases, with 14 bases between. The CDR3 is CATSDFRAQGPGNTIYF. In DNA, the CDR3 is TGTGCCACCAGTGATTTCCGCGCCCAGGGTCCTGGAAACACCATATATTTT.

A few counts support this clone. V and J are TRBV6-5 and TRBJ1-1; maybe TRBD1 (6 bases). Germline V gene sequence: CDR1 MNHEY, CDR2 SVGAGI. Trimming took 2 bases from V and 6 from J, leaving 10 bases between them. The CDR3 covers 13 residues. The CDR3 bases are TGTGCCAGCAGTTACCAGGGGAGCTCTGAAGCTTTCTTT. This translates into CASSYQGSSEAFF.

Comments on this clone: The identical CDR3 is also encoded by other nucleotide sequences in the sample. The V call is TRBV19, the J call TRBJ2-5, with 9 bases fitting TRBD1. The V gene end was trimmed by 4 bases and the J gene end by 2 bases; junction bases not matched to a gene: 2. The CDR3 length is 14 residues. Germline values: CDR1 LNHDA, CDR2 SQIVND (reference sequence). CDR3 nucleotide sequence: TGTGCCAGTAGTAACGACAGGGGGCAAGAGACCCAGTACTTC. This gives the protein CASSNDRGQETQYF.

CDR3 sequence reads: CASSEGTVNQPQHF. In nucleotides, the CDR3 is TGTGCCAGCAGCGAGGGGACAGTCAATCAGCCCCAGCATTTT. The chain combines TRBV9 with TRBJ1-5; 7 nucleotides match TRBD1. Per germline, CDR1 SGDLS and CDR2 YYNGEE. V was clipped by 3 bases and J by 3 bases; unmatched bases: 3. The CDR3 consists of 14 residues.

The chain carries TRBV5-1 and TRBJ2-3; possible D gene TRBD1, 6 bases. Trimming removed 2 bases at V and 1 base at J, with 14 bases between. The CDR3 is made up of 16 amino acids. CDR1 SGHRS and CDR2 YFSETQ come from the germline V gene. CDR3 in amino acids: CASSLPQGIGTDTQYF. The CDR3 DNA reads TGCGCCAGCAGCTTACCCCAGGGGATCGGCACAGATACGCAGTATTTT.